The present entry profiles one T cell receptor (beta chain) with its context. What this receptor recognizes is not known. Base qualities are missing; no much larger clone stands one base away. Reading from cysteine to phenylalanine, the CDR3 counts 14 amino acids. The read is trimmed to its CDR3 DNA, 42 bases read in frame from base 1. The germline ends are 7 bases apart after V is trimmed by 0 bases and J by 3 bases. The germline V gene (reference sequence) specifies PRHDT as CDR1 and FYEKMQ as CDR2. Libraries were prepared through the immunoSEQ multiplex PCR assay. For most patients, genomic DNA was isolated using the Qiagen DNeasy Blood and Tissue Kit and was shipped frozen to Adaptive Biotechnologies for TCR sequencing. For most patients, genomic DNA was subjected to high-throughput TCR-beta CDR3 sequencing by Adaptive Biotechnologies. As for the authors' bioinformatics: Adaptive's ImmunoSEQ software supplied the TCR sequencing data for 18 patients, while MiXCR and VDJtools were used to process a few other patients. To correct CD4 versus CD8 sorting errors, sequences present in both subsets at a frequency ratio below 5:1 were removed. CDR3 nucleotide sequences shared by donor and recipient were removed because the origin of these sequences could not be assigned. To count as alloreactive, a clone needed at least 2-fold expansion over unstimulated cells and a minimum CFSE-low frequency of 0.002% (template counts) or 0.001% (read counts). Clones detected in sequenced pre-transplant spleen, lymph node, or MLR CFSE-low populations of the donor or recipient were defined as mappable. Cumulative frequency of alloreactive clones was calculated as a percentage of all sequences weighted by copy number. Drawn from immuneACCESS, this table holds only the in-frame rearrangements with V and J called that TCRdb kept. Clones are partly lost; checked studies trace under half to an unresolved V gene and leave the rest unexplained. Clone size and V and J calls were adopted from that table, with D and trimming inferred from the DNA. Recorded for this sample are over 40,000 clones; about 95% of them occurred a single time. Less than 0.65% of the sample is held by the ten biggest clonotypes.

This specimen belongs to a study of graft-versus-host responses after intestinal transplantation (dated by TCRdb to the early 2020s). Some background on the complete study: The transplants that recipients got were multivisceral, liver-intestinal, or isolated intestinal. The cohort enrolled 24 intestinal transplant recipients including one retransplant, and 3 patients lacking pretransplant specimens were excluded. Rather than going through the commercial service, samples from three later patients were sequenced in-house on an Illumina MiSeq and processed with MiXCR. All recipients received anti-thymocyte globulin induction followed by maintenance tacrolimus and steroids for 3 to 4 years. A peak of at least 4% donor T cells among recipient peripheral blood mononuclear cells was the definition used for donor T cell macrochimerism. Alloreactive clones were identified by sequencing pre-transplant mixed lymphocyte reaction products and comparing them with unstimulated pre-transplant donor and recipient T cells. Graft-versus-host and host-versus-graft alloreactive T cell clones were tracked in the graft, circulation and bone marrow after intestinal transplantation using bulk TCR-beta CDR3 sequencing.

The time point label here, explained by the study, means: cells obtained before transplantation from donor or recipient. CD3+CD4+ and CD3+CD8+ populations were FACS-sorted from unstimulated pre-transplant donor and recipient cells taken from spleen or lymph nodes. What the study reported, not specific to this receptor: Early after transplant, peak levels of circulating GvH clones were found to be associated with declines in HvG clones. In patients with donor T cell macrochimerism, the allografts had high GvH to HvG T cell clonal ratios. The relatively low number and heterogeneity of intestinal transplant patients limited the conclusions. GvH clones turned up in recipient bone marrow, with some appearing earlier in ileal mucosa or blood, a pattern consistent with an intestinal mucosal origin.

The TCR comes from a human donor who was the organ donor for an intestinal transplant. The chain is made from TRBV13 and TRBJ2-3, with no D gene named confidently. Sample: unstimulated CD8+ T cells sorted from spleen or lymph node cells, taken before transplant. CDR3 reads: CASSLGQWTDTQYF. DNA sequence: TGTGCCAGCAGCTTAGGCCAATGGACAGATACGCAGTATTTT.